This T cell receptor beta chain was obtained from a study of cytomegalovirus exposure and HLA in healthy donors. Notes on the study in general: A cluster of highly shared sequence variants was likely a sequencing artifact. In the analysis, some V segments, TRBV6-2 and TRBV6-3 included, were excluded as indistinguishable. Rare TCR sequences predominated, though certain public TCRs were found in many donors.

In the case of this clone: Its antigen is still unknown.

The ends lost 4 bases at V and 8 bases at J; junction bases unmatched: 10. CDR3 length: 14 residues. The germline V gene encodes CDR1 SGHRS and CDR2 YFSETQ. 60 Vbeta and 13 Jbeta primers were used in PCR. Data came from immunoSEQ multiplex PCR; TCRdb stores just in-frame clones and leaves some out. This sample yields about 160,000 clones, of which around 79% are seen a single time; 3.5% to 5% belongs to the top ten. J is TRBJ1-2 and V is TRBV5-1; 8 bases align to TRBD1. The sequenced sample consisted of PBMCs. This sequence was found in a man aged 35-49 years in good health and CMV-seronegative. CDR3 DNA: TGCGCCAGCAGCCTGGGACAGGATGTAGGGGGCTACACCTTC. This sequence encodes CASSLGQDVGGYTF.